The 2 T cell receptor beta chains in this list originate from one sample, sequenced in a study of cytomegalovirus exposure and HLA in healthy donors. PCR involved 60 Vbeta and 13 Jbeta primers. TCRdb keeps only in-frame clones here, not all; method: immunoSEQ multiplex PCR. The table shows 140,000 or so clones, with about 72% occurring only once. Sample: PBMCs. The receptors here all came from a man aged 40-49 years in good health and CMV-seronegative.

CDR3 residues: CASSLWTGTGELFF. The DNA of the CDR3 is TGCGCCAGCAGCTTATGGACAGGTACCGGGGAGCTGTTTTTT. The V and J genes are TRBV5-1 and TRBJ2-2, with TRBD1 matching 7 bases. The V gene's germline CDR1 is SGHRS and CDR2 YFSETQ. V lost 2 bases, J lost 5 bases, and 3 bases stayed unmatched. The CDR3 has 14 amino acids.

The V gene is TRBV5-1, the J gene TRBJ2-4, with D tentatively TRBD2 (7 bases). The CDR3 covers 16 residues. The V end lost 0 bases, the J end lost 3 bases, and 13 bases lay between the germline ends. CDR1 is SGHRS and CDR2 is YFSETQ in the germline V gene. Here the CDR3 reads CASSLGGGSVKNIQYF. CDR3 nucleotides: TGCGCCAGCAGCTTGGGGGGGGGCTCGGTCAAAAACATTCAGTACTTC.